This TCR beta chain emerged from a study of spatial heterogeneity in lung cancer. Study context: Samples came from 65 to 75 TRACERx patients with untreated early-stage lung cancer. On average, each unique TCR and UMI combination appeared more than ten times in raw reads. Taken at a median of about 2 years after resection, follow-up PBMC samples underwent sequencing when available.

Germline V lookup: CDR1 ENHRY, CDR2 SYGVKD. CDR3 length: 13 residues. The V end was cut by 7 bases, the J end by 11 bases, with 17 bases between. Only a few counts were recorded for this clonotype. Time point specified: blood at routine non-recurrence follow-up after resection. Whole RNA obtained from tumor, nontumor lung or frozen PBMC underwent sequencing without sorting. TCRdb used MiXCR to reprocess the 5' RACE reads, holding one entry per CDR3 protein. The table includes 95,000 to 130,000 distinct CDR3 sequences, more than 9% detected once. The TCR sequence derives from a male donor with early-stage non-small cell lung cancer. The material sequenced was PBMCs, taken at follow-up. This sequence joins TRBV10-3 and TRBJ1-4, with D perhaps TRBD1 (6 bases). The CDR3 protein is CAITGGPGEKLFF. The CDR3 DNA is TGTGCCATCACTGGTGGGCCAGGGGAGAAACTGTTTTTT.